This T cell receptor beta chain is drawn from a study of T cell responses to AZD1222 COVID-19 vaccine. As for the study in general: Timing groups of about 4 and about 12 weeks for second doses were pooled. Regarding the study as a whole: There were repertoire samples only from the period after the peak T cell response. Recipients of AZD1222 seropositive at baseline numbered only 5 or 6. The donors showed a predominance of white British ancestry and of females, with possible underestimation of clonal diversity.

The CDR3 contains 11 residues. V dropped 8 bases and J dropped 12 bases, with 11 bases sitting between them. The V gene's germline CDR1 is SGHAT and CDR2 FQNNGV. Only in-frame clones appear in the TCRdb table, and some are missing; sequencing was by immunoSEQ multiplex PCR. This sample has 110,000 to 150,000 clones; roughly 92% occur once, and the top ten carry around 1.8%. As for this clone: As yet, its antigen is unknown.

The chain couples TRBV11-2 to TRBJ1-6; the D is unclear. The sequences come from peripheral blood, collected on day 0 of AZD1222 vaccination. The TCR was taken from an adult in good health. The CDR3: CASGPGKPLHF. CDR3 nucleotide sequence: TGTGCCAGCGGGCCAGGCAAACCCCTCCACTTT.